This T cell receptor beta chain was recorded in a study of Graves' ophthalmopathy and Graves' hyperthyroidism listed by TCRdb under 2018. Background on the whole study: Peripheral blood was collected at initial diagnosis, before any treatment. The study used TCR beta repertoire signatures to distinguish Graves' ophthalmopathy from Graves' hyperthyroidism and to predict progression to ophthalmopathy. In total, 135 blood samples were TCR-sequenced: 40 to 45 ophthalmopathy, approximately 75 hyperthyroidism and approximately 17 hyperthyroidism-to-ophthalmopathy patients. A discovery set of 100 patients (43 ophthalmopathy, approximately 58 stable hyperthyroidism) was enrolled to explore V-J signatures distinguishing ophthalmopathy from hyperthyroidism. For independent validation, a separate cohort was made up of around 19 hyperthyroidism patients plus 17 patients who later progressed from hyperthyroidism to ophthalmopathy. In roughly 6 hyperthyroidism patients, T-cell repertoires of thyroid tissue and blood were compared. Following sample collection, hyperthyroidism patients were given methimazole at a starting dose of 30 mg daily, and ophthalmopathy patients were given high-dose intravenous methylprednisolone. The paper as a whole reports these results and caveats: In cross-validation, the 13-signature model distinguished ophthalmopathy from stable hyperthyroidism with 85% to 90% sensitivity and about 84% specificity, and in the test set the corresponding values were roughly 80% and 75%. In validation, the model predicted ophthalmopathy progression with 70.59% sensitivity and 72.22% specificity; some 13 predicted patients were CT-confirmed with GO in a median of about 7.1 months. Most expanded thyroid clonotypes with a frequency above 0.001 also appeared in blood, which suggests that blood repertoires may reflect the immune response in the thyroid. Sample size was not predetermined statistically, and investigators were not blinded to group allocation.

Relative to germline, V is 3 bases shorter and J is 1 base shorter, with 12 bases between their ends. The CDR3 numbers 15 residues from cysteine through phenylalanine. Only the CDR3 DNA stays, 45 bases, in frame from base 1. CDR1 and CDR2, per the germline V gene (reference sequence), are LNHDA and SQIVND. Turning to this clonotype: Which antigen it targets is not known. Per-nucleotide qualities are absent, and no much larger clonotype sits a single base away.

For repertoire sequencing, the TCR beta CDR3 regions were amplified from RNA transcripts. The first round was an RT-PCR using HTBI primers with the Qiagen OneStep RT-PCR kit, and this first round was followed by a second-round multiplex PCR, then size selection and purification. Libraries were sequenced on an Illumina HiSeq2000 using paired-end 100 bp reads. The authors' analysis ran thus. SOAPnuke was used to process the reads, throwing out any read that had adapters, had uncalled bases, had a mean Phred below 15, or lacked an exact constant-primer or identifier match. COPE v1.2.5 was used to merge the high-quality paired reads. Each unique nucleotide sequence was defined as a clonotype, and clonotypes were aligned to IMGT TRB V, D and J references with MiTCR v1.1. The analysis was limited to V-J combinations with a frequency above 0.0001, which together covered 99% to 99.2% of repertoires. For each V-J combination, a TCR clonal expansion and chaos score was defined as F50 clonal expansion divided by the chaos observed in the TCRdist matrix. Features were reduced by Welch's t-statistics and random forest to 10 to 15 V-J combinations, which fed a naive Bayes classifier. The similarity between thyroid and blood repertoires was quantified using the Morisita-Horn index. The public reads were quality trimmed at Q25 with fastp and then assembled into clones with MiXCR by TCRdb, keeping productive beta chains. Rows are combined by CDR3 protein, so each entry shows the most common genes and DNA. TCRdb, not the authors, supplied the V and J calls. This sample is represented by about 740,000 distinct CDR3 sequences; around 40% of them were singletons. The leading ten clones occupy roughly 46% of the sample.

Patients with ophthalmopathy had moderately to severely active disease, with a Clinical Activity Score of 3 or more, a NOSPECS grade of 4 or more, and a disease duration of less than 3 months. Patients with other autoimmune diseases, uncontrolled infections, pregnancy or lactation were excluded. Clinical symptoms, serum thyroxine, TRAb, thyroid ultrasound and orbital computed tomography were used for diagnosis. PBMCs were isolated from about 9 ml of fresh peripheral blood by Ficoll-Paque density gradient centrifugation. Total RNA was extracted using Trizol reagent, and RNA quality was checked on an Agilent 2100 Bioanalyzer.

The rearrangement joined TRBV19 to TRBJ1-1; matching of 5 bases hints at TRBD1 as the D gene. Material for sequencing was peripheral blood. The sequence came from an adult man with Graves' ophthalmopathy. CDR3 protein: CASSIAGTTNTEAFF. The DNA sequence is given as TGTGCCAGTAGTATTGCCGGGACGACGAACACTGAAGCTTTCTTT.